This TCR beta chain was obtained from a study of T cell changes during pregnancy in multiple sclerosis. The assay was immunoSEQ multiplex PCR, and TCRdb's table has in-frame clones only and misses some. The data show 100,000 to 140,000 clones, roughly 92% seen once. The ends lost 7 bases at V and 6 bases at J; junction bases unmatched: 9. The CDR3 is made up of 15 amino acids. CDR1 is WSHSY and CDR2 is SAAADI in the germline V gene. This sample comprised peripheral blood, obtained in the third trimester of pregnancy. The chain combines TRBV10-2 with TRBJ2-3; TRBD2 agrees at 11 bases. This receptor was identified in a female donor in good health, enrolled as a control in a pregnancy study. CDR3 in DNA: TGCGCCAGCATGGGGATAGCGGGGGGGCAGGATACGCAGTATTTT. Amino acid sequence: CASMGIAGGQDTQYF.